This TCR beta chain was captured in a study of blood T cell repertoires in COVID-19. Trimming removed 8 bases from V and 7 bases from J; junction bases left unmatched: 10. CDR3 size: 14 residues. The germline CDR1 and CDR2 sequences are MNHEY and SVGAGI. Original analysis: The assay estimated nucleated cells by amplifying reference gene primers. Profiled with immunoSEQ multiplex PCR; TCRdb holds only in-frame clones, not every one. The V and J calls and clone size were taken over from that table, and D and trimming were inferred from the DNA. This table has 150,000 or so clones, around 84% appearing once.

The chain is built from TRBV6-5 and TRBJ1-1; 10 positions match TRBD1. The receptor was derived from a man aged 50 or older with active or convalescent COVID-19. The specimen sequenced was peripheral blood. CDR3 sequence: CASGETGGLGEAFF. The DNA for the CDR3 is TGTGCCAGCGGAGAGACAGGGGGCCTTGGTGAAGCTTTCTTT.